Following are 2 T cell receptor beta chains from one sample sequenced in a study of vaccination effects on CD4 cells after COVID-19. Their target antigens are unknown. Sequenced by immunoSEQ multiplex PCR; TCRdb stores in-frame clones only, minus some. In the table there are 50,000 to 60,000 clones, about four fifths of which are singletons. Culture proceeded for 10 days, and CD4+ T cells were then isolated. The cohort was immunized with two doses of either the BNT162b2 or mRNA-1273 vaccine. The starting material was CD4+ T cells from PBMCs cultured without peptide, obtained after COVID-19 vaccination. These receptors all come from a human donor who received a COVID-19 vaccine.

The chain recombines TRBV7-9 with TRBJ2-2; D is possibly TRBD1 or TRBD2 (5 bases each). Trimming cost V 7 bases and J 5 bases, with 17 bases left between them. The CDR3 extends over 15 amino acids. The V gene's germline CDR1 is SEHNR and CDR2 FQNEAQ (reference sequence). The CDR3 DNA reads TGTGCCAGCACCACTGAGGGGCAGGGTACCGGGGAGCTGTTTTTT. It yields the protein CASTTEGQGTGELFF.

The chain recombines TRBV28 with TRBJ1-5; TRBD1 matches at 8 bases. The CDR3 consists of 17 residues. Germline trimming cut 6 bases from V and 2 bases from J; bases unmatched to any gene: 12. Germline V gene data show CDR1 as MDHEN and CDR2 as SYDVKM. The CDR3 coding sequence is TGTGCCAGCAGCCCCCTCCTCAGGGGGCAGGGCAATCAGCCCCAGCATTTT. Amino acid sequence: CASSPLLRGQGNQPQHF.